The entry below gives a single T cell receptor (beta chain) sequence along with its context. Its antigen is not identified. Combining a sample-barcoded 5' primer with a J-beta primer mix, a second PCR ran for roughly 7 to 11 cycles. Each CDR3 protein gets one entry after TCRdb re-called the 5' RACE reads with MiXCR. Here the sample spans around 1,000,000 distinct CDR3 sequences, 25% being singletons. The data were obtained in a study of blood T cells in healthy people across ages. The study's findings and limits: Among T cells, TCR beta diversity per million cells dropped roughly linearly as age rose.

The ends were cut back, 4 bases at V and 1 base at J, with 10 bases in the middle. CDR1 is MNHEY and CDR2 is SVGAGI in the germline V gene. The CDR3 consists of 14 residues. These same records also appear under a second study, on T cells of mothers and their children. That work adds: Similar thymic selection effects on TCR recombination output appear in pairs, both related and unrelated. Overlap measured in related mother-child pairs was slightly, non-significantly higher than in unrelated pairs.

The V and J genes are TRBV6-5 and TRBJ1-1; D gene uncertain. This clonotype was obtained from a girl aged 2 to 10 in good health. Source material: blood. The CDR3 sequence is CASSSTLQNTEAFF. The CDR3 nucleotides are TGTGCCAGCAGTTCTACGTTACAGAACACTGAAGCTTTCTTT.